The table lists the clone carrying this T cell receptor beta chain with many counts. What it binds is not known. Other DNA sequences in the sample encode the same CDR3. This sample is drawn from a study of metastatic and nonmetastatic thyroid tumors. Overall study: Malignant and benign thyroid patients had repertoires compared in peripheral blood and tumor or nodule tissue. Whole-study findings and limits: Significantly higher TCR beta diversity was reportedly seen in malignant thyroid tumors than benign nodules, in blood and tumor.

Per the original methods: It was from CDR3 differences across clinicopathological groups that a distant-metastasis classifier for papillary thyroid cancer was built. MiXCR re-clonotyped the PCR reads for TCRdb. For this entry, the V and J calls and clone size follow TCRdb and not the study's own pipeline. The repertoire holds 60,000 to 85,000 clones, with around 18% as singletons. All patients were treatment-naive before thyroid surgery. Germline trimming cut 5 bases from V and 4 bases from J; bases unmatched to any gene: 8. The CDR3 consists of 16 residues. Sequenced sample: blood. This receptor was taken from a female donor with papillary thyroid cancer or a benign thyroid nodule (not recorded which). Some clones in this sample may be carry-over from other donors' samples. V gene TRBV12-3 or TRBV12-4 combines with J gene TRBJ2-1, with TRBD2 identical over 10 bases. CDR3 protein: CASSPTGTSAYNEQFF. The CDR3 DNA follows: TGTGCCAGCAGTCCTACCGGGACTAGCGCTTACAATGAGCAGTTCTTC.